This entry lists 19 T cell receptor beta chains sequenced from one sample in a study of T cell changes during pregnancy in multiple sclerosis. The method was immunoSEQ multiplex PCR; TCRdb's version includes in-frame clones alone and lacks a portion of them. The sample has about 17,000 clones, approximately 88% seen once; the top ten hold around 13%. Here the sequenced sample was CD8+ T cells from peripheral blood mononuclear cells, taken after pregnancy. The receptors were gathered from a female donor in good health, enrolled as a control in a pregnancy study.

The chain is built from TRBV7-9 and TRBJ2-1, with 8 bases identical to TRBD1. V lost 3 bases and J lost 4; bases outside the gene matches: 5. CDR1 and CDR2 (germline): SEHNR, FQNEAQ (reference sequence). The CDR3 extends over 15 amino acids. CDR3 DNA sequence: TGTGCCAGCAGCTTTTGGGACAGGCCTTACAATGAGCAGTTCTTC. Protein sequence: CASSFWDRPYNEQFF.

V and J are TRBV18 and TRBJ1-2, with 9 nucleotides matching TRBD1. The trim removed 6 bases at V and 4 bases at J, leaving 12 bases unmatched. The CDR3 covers 16 residues. Germline values: CDR1 KGHSH, CDR2 LQKENI. The CDR3 region is CASSPETGTGIYGYTF. CDR3 bases: TGTGCCAGCTCCCCGGAAACCGGGACAGGGATCTATGGCTACACCTTC.

The rearrangement joins TRBV29-1 to TRBJ1-2, with 8 nucleotides matching TRBD1. CDR3 length equals 12 residues. J was trimmed by 6 bases and V by 8 bases; bases with no gene match: 8. Germline CDR1 is SQVTM and CDR2 is ANQGSEA. CDR3 amino acids: CSSAGGGDGYTF. The CDR3 region has the DNA TGCAGCTCCGCAGGGGGCGGGGATGGCTACACCTTC. The variable domain in full, with the rest retrieved from reference TRBV29-1 and TRBJ1-2, is SAVISQKPSRDICQRGTSLTIQCQVDSQVTMMFWYRQQPGQSLTLIATANQGSEATYESGFVIDKFPISRPNLTFSTLTVSNMSPEDSSIYLCSSAGGGDGYTFGSGTRLTVV.

The genes are TRBV7-6 and TRBJ1-1; possibly TRBD1 for D (5 bases). The CDR3 runs 14 residues. V was clipped by 1 base and J by 1 base, with 7 bases between them. Looked up from germline, CDR1 is SGHVS and CDR2 is FNYEAQ. The CDR3 sequence: CASSLGGANTEAFF. DNA of the CDR3: TGTGCCAGCAGCTTAGGGGGCGCGAACACTGAAGCTTTCTTT.

The chain links TRBV27 to TRBJ2-7; D might be TRBD2 (5 bases). In germline, CDR1 is MNHEY, CDR2 SMNVEV (reference sequence). Trimming took 8 bases from V and 3 from J, leaving 11 bases between them. The length of the CDR3 is 12 residues. The CDR3 DNA is TGTGCCAGCGGGCTCGGGGACTACGAGCAGTACTTC. It translates to CASGLGDYEQYF.

This clone was counted between two and nine times. The J gene is TRBJ1-5, the V gene TRBV15, with a possible D match to TRBD1 (5 bases). The CDR3 consists of 14 residues. V was clipped by 0 bases and J by 10 bases, with 13 bases between them. Germline CDR1 and CDR2: LNHNV and YYDKDF (reference sequence). DNA of the CDR3: TGTGCCACCAGCAGAGATCGTGACGACAGTCCCCAGCATTTT. Protein sequence: CATSRDRDDSPQHF.

V gene TRBV6-1 combines with J gene TRBJ1-2, with D perhaps TRBD1 (5 bases). Between the trimmed V and J ends, which lost 2 bases and 4 bases, there was a span of 14 bases. The CDR3 covers 15 residues. Germline V lookup: CDR1 MNHNS, CDR2 SASEGT. The CDR3 coding sequence is TGTGCCAGCAGTGAATTTCTGCAGGGCAGCTATGGCTACACCTTC. Protein product: CASSEFLQGSYGYTF.

The chain recombines TRBV6-1 with TRBJ2-2, with 7 nucleotides matching TRBD1. There are 17 residues in the CDR3. The trim removed 4 bases at V and 0 bases at J, leaving 8 bases unmatched. Looked up from germline, CDR1 is MNHNS and CDR2 is SASEGT. The CDR3 DNA reads TGTGCCAGCAGTGCCCGACAGGGCACCTCGAACACCGGGGAGCTGTTTTTT. Protein product: CASSARQGTSNTGELFF.

Remarks on this clone: A read error may produce the germline difference seen at one junction end. The chain recombines TRBV25-1 with TRBJ1-3; maybe TRBD1 (5 bases). This CDR3 comprises 14 residues. Germline-derived CDR1 and CDR2 are MGHDK and SYGVNS. Written as DNA, the CDR3 is TGTGCCAGCCGTGACAGTGTCCCTGGAAACACCATATATTTT. It encodes CASRDSVPGNTIYF.

This chain links TRBV2 with TRBJ2-1, with 8 bases fitting TRBD2. With 6 bases clipped from V and 3 bases from J, the junction kept 4 bases outside the gene matches. Looked up from germline, CDR1 is SNHLY and CDR2 is FYNNEI. This CDR3 spans 14 amino acids. The CDR3 bases are TGTGCCAGCAGGCGAGCGGGGGTCTACAATGAGCAGTTCTTC. It translates to CASRRAGVYNEQFF.

V and J are TRBV19 and TRBJ2-1, with a possible D match to TRBD2 (7 bases). Germline V gene sequence: CDR1 LNHDA, CDR2 SQIVND (reference sequence). Trimming stripped 4 bases from V and 7 bases from J, with 14 bases between. The CDR3 is 14 residues long. The CDR3, as DNA: TGTGCCAGTAGTAAGGGGGGGCTTGGAAATGAGCAGTTCTTC. This codes for CASSKGGLGNEQFF.

The table lists this clone with a count of one. The rearrangement links TRBV28 to TRBJ1-2; 8 bases are a match to TRBD1. CDR3 length: 15 amino acids. The V segment lost 3 bases and the J segment 4 bases; nucleotides outside the gene matches: 7. Germline-derived CDR1 and CDR2 are MDHEN and SYDVKM. CDR3: CASSLNRGVVYGYTF. The CDR3 DNA sequence: TGTGCCAGCAGTTTGAACAGGGGGGTCGTCTATGGCTACACCTTC.

The chain recombines TRBV9 with TRBJ2-1; the match to TRBD2 covers 12 bases. This CDR3 has 16 amino acids. Germline CDR1 and CDR2: SGDLS and YYNGEE. Unmatched junction bases numbered 6, after V lost 2 bases and J lost 6 bases. CDR3 residues: CASSVSGLAGLNEQFF. CDR3 coding DNA: TGTGCCAGCAGCGTTAGTGGACTAGCGGGACTCAATGAGCAGTTCTTC.

The chain has TRBV19 and TRBJ1-5, with D perhaps TRBD1 (5 bases). Trimming pared 3 bases from V and 3 bases from J, leaving 12 bases between. Per germline, CDR1 LNHDA and CDR2 SQIVND (reference sequence). CDR3 length equals 15 residues. The CDR3 loop reads CASSIYGGSNQPQHF. CDR3 DNA sequence: TGTGCCAGTAGTATTTACGGGGGGTCCAATCAGCCCCAGCATTTT.

V gene TRBV7-2 combines with J gene TRBJ2-3, with 13 bases lining up with TRBD2. This CDR3 spans 17 amino acids. Trimming took 7 bases from V and 2 from J; bases not matched to a gene: 9. Germline CDR1 SGHTA, CDR2 FQGNSA. The CDR3 spells CASTYQLAGGHTDTQYF. CDR3 in DNA: TGTGCCAGCACATATCAACTAGCGGGGGGGCACACAGATACGCAGTATTTT.

Only one count was recorded for this clone. The chain employs TRBV10-3 and TRBJ2-2, with D perhaps TRBD1 (5 bases). V lost 8 bases, J lost 4 bases, and 14 bases lay in between. CDR1 ENHRY and CDR2 SYGVKD come from the germline V gene. CDR3 length: 14 residues. CDR3 in DNA: TGTGCCATCCAGGATCGACAGCCCACCGGGGAGCTGTTTTTT. It specifies CAIQDRQPTGELFF.

The genes are TRBV18 and TRBJ2-1, with 10 bases fitting TRBD1. Germline CDR1 KGHSH, CDR2 LQKENI. This CDR3 spans 14 amino acids. The V segment lost 3 bases and the J segment 7 bases; nucleotides outside the gene matches: 3. The CDR3 DNA sequence: TGTGCCAGCTCACCTGGGACAGGGGTTAATGAGCAGTTCTTC. Translating it yields CASSPGTGVNEQFF.

This chain uses TRBV4-2 with TRBJ2-2, with 15 bases matching TRBD2. V shed 0 bases, J shed 6 bases, and the junction held 11 bases outside the gene matches. Germline V CDR1 and CDR2: LGHNA, YNFKEQ. The CDR3 covers 20 residues. The CDR3 DNA reads as TGTGCCAGCAGCCAAGACGGACTAGCGGGGGGGTATGGATTCCCCGGGGAGCTGTTTTTT. It is translated as CASSQDGLAGGYGFPGELFF.

Of note for this clone: At the DNA level, this CDR3 is encoded by other sequences in the same sample as well. The chain links TRBV27 to TRBJ1-4; the match to TRBD1 covers 8 bases. J gave up 7 bases and V 6 bases, and 4 bases lay outside the gene matches. Germline CDR1 and CDR2: MNHEY and SMNVEV (reference sequence). This CDR3 is built from 13 residues. The CDR3 sequence: CASSRGTGEKLFF. CDR3 DNA: TGTGCCAGCAGCCGTGGGACAGGTGAAAAACTGTTTTTT.